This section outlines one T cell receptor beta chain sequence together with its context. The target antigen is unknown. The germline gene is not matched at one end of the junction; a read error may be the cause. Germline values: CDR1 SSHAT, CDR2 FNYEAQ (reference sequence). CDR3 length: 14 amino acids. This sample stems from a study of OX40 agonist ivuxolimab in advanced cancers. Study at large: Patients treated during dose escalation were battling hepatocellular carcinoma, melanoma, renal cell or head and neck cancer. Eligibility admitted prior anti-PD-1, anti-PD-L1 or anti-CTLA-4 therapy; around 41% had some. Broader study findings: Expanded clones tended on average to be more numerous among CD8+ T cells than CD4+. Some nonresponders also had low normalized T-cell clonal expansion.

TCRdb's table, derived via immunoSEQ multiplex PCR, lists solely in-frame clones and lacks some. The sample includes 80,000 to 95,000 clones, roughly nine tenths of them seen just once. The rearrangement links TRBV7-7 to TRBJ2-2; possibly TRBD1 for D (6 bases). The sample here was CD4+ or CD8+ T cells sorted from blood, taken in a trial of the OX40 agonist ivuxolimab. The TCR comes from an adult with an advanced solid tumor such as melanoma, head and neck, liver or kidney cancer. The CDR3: CASSLEGGTGELFF. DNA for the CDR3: TGTGCTAGCAGCTTAGAAGGGGGCACCGGGGAGCTGTTTTTT. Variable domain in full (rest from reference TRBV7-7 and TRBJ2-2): GAGVSQSPRYKVTKRGQDVTLRCDPISSHATLYWYQQALGQGPEFLTYFNYEAQPDKSGLPSDRFSAERPEGSISTLTIQRTEQRDSAMYRCASSLEGGTGELFFGEGSRLTVL.